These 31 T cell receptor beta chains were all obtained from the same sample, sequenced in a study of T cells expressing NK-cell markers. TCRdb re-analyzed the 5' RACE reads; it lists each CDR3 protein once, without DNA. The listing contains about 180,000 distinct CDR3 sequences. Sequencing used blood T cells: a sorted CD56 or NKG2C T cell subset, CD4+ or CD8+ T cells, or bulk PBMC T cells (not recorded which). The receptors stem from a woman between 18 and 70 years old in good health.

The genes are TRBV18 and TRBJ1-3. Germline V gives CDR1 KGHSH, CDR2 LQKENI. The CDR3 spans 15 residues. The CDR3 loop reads CASSWGQSSGNTIYF.

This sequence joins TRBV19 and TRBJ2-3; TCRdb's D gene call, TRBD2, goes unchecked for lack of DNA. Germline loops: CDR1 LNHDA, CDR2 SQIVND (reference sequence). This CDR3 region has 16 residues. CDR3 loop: CASNEAGGPGTDTQYF.

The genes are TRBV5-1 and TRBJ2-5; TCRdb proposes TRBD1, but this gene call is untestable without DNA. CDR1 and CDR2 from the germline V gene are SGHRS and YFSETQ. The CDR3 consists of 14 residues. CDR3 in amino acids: CASSLVPGAETQYF.

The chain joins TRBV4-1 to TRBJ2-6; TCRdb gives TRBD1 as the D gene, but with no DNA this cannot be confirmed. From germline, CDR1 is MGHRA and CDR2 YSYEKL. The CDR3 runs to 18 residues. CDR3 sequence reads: CASSQDDGGGSGANVLTF.

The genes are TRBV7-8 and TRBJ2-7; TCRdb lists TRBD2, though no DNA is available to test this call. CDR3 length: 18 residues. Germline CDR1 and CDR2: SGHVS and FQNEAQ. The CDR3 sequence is CASSLTSGGGQSSYEQYF.

The CDR3 loop reads CASQKGKAGGVTDTQYF. The chain has TRBV2 and TRBJ2-3; with no DNA, the TCRdb D assignment of TRBD2 cannot be verified. Per germline, CDR1 SNHLY and CDR2 FYNNEI. This CDR3 region has 17 residues.

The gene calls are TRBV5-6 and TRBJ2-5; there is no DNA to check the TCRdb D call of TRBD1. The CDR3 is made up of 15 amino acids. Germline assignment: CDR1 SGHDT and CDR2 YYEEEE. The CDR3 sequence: CASSVGTPGQTTQYF.

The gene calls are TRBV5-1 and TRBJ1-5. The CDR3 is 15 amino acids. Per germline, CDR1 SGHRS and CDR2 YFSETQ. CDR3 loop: CASSLEGQLNQPQHF.

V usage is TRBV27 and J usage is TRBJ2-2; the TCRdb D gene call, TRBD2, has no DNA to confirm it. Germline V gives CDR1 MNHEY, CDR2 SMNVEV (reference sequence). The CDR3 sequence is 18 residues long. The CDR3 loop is CASSTLTFVAGYTGELFF.

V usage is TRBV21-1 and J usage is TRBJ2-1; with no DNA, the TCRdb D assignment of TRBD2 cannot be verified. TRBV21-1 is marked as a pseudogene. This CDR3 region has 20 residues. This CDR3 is CASSKLRVGVAGDSYNEQFF.

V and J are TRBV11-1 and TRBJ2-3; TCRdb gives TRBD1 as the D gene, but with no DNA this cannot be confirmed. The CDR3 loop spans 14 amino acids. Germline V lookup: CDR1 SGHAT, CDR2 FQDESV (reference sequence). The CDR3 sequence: CASSTGQFTDTQYF.

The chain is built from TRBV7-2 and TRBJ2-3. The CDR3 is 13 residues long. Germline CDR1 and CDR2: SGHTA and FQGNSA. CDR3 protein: CASSLSFTDTQYF.

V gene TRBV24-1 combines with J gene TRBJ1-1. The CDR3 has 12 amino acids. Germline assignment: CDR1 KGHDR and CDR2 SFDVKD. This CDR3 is CATRTSNTEAFF.

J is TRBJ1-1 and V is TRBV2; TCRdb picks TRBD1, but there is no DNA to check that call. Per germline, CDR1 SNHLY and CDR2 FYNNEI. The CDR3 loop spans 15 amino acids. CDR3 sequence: CASSESGQKNTEAFF.

CDR3 sequence: CASSVPMNSPLHF. V gene TRBV2 combines with J gene TRBJ1-6. This CDR3 contains 13 residues. Germline CDR1 SNHLY, CDR2 FYNNEI.

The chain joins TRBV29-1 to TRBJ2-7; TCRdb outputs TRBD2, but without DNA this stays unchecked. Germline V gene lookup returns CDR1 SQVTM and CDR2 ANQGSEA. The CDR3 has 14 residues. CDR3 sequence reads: CSVASSGSRYEQYF.

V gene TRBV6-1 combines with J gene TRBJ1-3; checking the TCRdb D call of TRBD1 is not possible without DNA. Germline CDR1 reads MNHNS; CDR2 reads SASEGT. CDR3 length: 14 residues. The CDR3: CASRLTVSGNTIYF.

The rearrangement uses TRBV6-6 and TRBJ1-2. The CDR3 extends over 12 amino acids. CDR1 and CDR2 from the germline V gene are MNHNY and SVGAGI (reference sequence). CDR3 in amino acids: CASNDDAYGYTF.

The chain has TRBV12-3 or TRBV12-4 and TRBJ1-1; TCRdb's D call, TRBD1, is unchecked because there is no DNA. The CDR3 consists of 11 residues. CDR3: CASHRRTEAFF.

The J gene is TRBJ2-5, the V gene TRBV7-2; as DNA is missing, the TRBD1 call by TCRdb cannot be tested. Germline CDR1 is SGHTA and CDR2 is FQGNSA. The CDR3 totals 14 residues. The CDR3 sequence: CASSLQGIGETQYF. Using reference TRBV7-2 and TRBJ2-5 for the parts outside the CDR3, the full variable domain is GAGVSQSPSNKVTEKGKDVELRCDPISGHTALYWYRQSLGQGLEFLIYFQGNSAPDKSGLPSDRFSAERTGGSVSTLTIQRTQQEDSAVYLCASSLQGIGETQYFGPGTRLLVL.

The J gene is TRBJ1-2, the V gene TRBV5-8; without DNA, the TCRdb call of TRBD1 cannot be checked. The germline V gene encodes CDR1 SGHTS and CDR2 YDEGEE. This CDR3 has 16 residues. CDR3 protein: CASSLLSRQTDYGYTF.

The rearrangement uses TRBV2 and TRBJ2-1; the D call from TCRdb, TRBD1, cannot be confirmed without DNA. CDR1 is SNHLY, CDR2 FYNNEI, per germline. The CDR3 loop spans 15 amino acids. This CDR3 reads CASRRDTSSYNEQFF.

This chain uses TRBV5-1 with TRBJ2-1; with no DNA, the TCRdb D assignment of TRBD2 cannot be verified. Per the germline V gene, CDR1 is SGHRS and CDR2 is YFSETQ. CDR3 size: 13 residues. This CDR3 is CASSNSGGNEQFF.

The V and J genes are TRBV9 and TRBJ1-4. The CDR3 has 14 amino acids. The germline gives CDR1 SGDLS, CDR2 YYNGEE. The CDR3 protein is CASSADPTGEKLFF.

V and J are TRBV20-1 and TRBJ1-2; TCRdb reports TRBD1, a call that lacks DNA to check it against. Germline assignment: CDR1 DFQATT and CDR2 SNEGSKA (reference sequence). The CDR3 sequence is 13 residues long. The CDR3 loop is CSAALMPRGSYTF.

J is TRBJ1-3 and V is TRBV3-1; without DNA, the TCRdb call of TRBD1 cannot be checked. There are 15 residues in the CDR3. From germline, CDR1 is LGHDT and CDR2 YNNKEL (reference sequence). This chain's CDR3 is CASSQGGARRNTIYF.

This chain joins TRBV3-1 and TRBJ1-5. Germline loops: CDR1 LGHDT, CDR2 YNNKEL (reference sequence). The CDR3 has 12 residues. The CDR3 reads CASSWWGQPQHF.

The CDR3 spells CASSQLQAYEQYF. The V call is TRBV5-5, the J call TRBJ2-7; with no DNA, the TCRdb D assignment of TRBD1 cannot be verified. The V gene's germline CDR1 is SGHKS and CDR2 YYEKEE (reference sequence). The CDR3 consists of 13 residues.

The CDR3 loop is CASSLAGGAANEKLFF. This chain uses TRBV5-1 with TRBJ1-4. In germline, CDR1 is SGHRS, CDR2 YFSETQ. This CDR3 spans 16 amino acids.

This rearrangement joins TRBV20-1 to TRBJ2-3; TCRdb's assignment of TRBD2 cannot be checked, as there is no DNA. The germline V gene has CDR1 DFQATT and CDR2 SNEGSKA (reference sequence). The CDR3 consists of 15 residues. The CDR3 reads CSARAGTSVGDTQYF.

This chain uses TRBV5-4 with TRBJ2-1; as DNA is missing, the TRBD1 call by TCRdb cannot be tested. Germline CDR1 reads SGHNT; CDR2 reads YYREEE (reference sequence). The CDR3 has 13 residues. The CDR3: CASRGDSHNEQFF.